This T cell receptor (beta chain) came from a study of blood T cell repertoires in COVID-19. V was shortened by 4 bases and J by 5 bases, with 9 bases between the two germline ends. From germline, CDR1 is SGHNT and CDR2 YYREEE (reference sequence). The CDR3 contains 13 residues. TCRdb keeps only in-frame clones here, not all; method: immunoSEQ multiplex PCR. This sample yields about 330,000 clones, of which approximately 90% are seen a single time; 3% to 4% belongs to the top ten. The TCR was taken from a woman between 50 and 59 years old with active or convalescent COVID-19. The rearrangement links TRBV5-4 to TRBJ2-2; TRBD2 might be the D (6 bases). What was sequenced was peripheral blood. For the CDR3, the DNA is TGTGCCAGCAGCCCGGGACTTACCGGGGAGCTGTTTTTT. Protein: CASSPGLTGELFF.